This T cell receptor beta chain originates from a study of PD-1 blockade in classical Hodgkin lymphoma. CDR1 MNHEY and CDR2 SVGAGI come from the germline V gene. Trimming took off 0 bases at V and 0 bases at J, with 3 bases between the two ends. This CDR3 region has 14 residues. TCRdb's copy holds only in-frame clones and misses some; the assay was immunoSEQ multiplex PCR. The table shows over 80,000 clones, with approximately 92% occurring only once. This clone was observed once. All trial patients relapsed after autologous stem cell transplantation. This sequence was found in a human donor with classical Hodgkin lymphoma. The sample consisted of peripheral blood mononuclear cells (PBMCs), taken at baseline. This sequence joins TRBV6-5 and TRBJ2-4; D gene uncertain. DNA of the CDR3: TGTGCCAGCAGTTACTCGCCAGCCAAAAACATTCAGTACTTC. The encoded protein is CASSYSPAKNIQYF.